This TCR beta chain originates from a study of T-cell memory formation after mild COVID-19. TCRdb reprocessed the 5' RACE reads via MiXCR and lists one record per CDR3 protein. The table shows approximately 290,000 distinct CDR3 sequences, with approximately 8% occurring only once. Study-wide points: Researchers report contracting CD4+ clones mostly in CM and EM, with CD8+ clones in EMRA. Clones contracting across day 15 to 85 had a balanced CD4/CD8 profile; later expanding clones leaned CD4+. Within pre-infection memory, some responding clones were found, suggesting cross-reactive memory joined.

The CDR3 contains 11 residues. With 8 bases removed from V and 5 bases from J, the gap between germline ends came to 10 bases. Germline V gene lookup returns CDR1 SGHTA and CDR2 FQGNSA. This clonotype appeared a few times. Antigen specificity is unknown. This rearrangement joins TRBV7-2 to TRBJ2-7; D remains ambiguous. The sequence was collected from a man aged 18 to 30 who had mild COVID-19 (a few samples of this study predate the infection). Cell type and time point are not known. The sequenced sample was PBMCs or a T cell subset sorted from them (not recorded which). The CDR3: CASGFSDEQYF. DNA of the CDR3: TGTGCCAGCGGATTTAGTGACGAGCAGTACTTC.